This T cell receptor beta chain was sequenced for a study of blood T cell repertoires in COVID-19 (dated by TCRdb to the early 2020s). Background for the entire study: Collaborator samples came from the United States, Italy and Spain and covered acute and convalescent phases of COVID-19. The prospective study material was composed of cDNA or gDNA derived from T cells, B-cell-depleted T cells, or PBMCs. Subjects who had been exposed to COVID-19, were actively infected with it, or had recovered from it provided the deeply sampled blood TCRbeta repertoires that made up the dataset. A freely available public database, intended as a resource for researchers studying the immune response to SARS-CoV-2, is where the repertoires were released. Samples were obtained from the ongoing ImmuneRACE study (first 160 participants) and from 1,254 subjects provided by 6 global collaborators. A de-identified subject ID, COVID-19 status, age in years and sex were almost always included in the sample metadata. Where available, HLA class I and class II types were obtained from metadata supplied by the sample provider rather than from assay-based typing. Findings and caveats that apply to the study as a whole: The quantity of clinical and demographic metadata differed by source and by participant and was supplied without curation.

Trimming takes 0 bases off V and 4 bases off J; junction bases not matched to a gene: 4. According to the germline V gene, CDR1 reads SGHTA and CDR2 reads FQGNSA. Inclusive of the bounding cysteine and phenylalanine, the CDR3 is 17 residues long. Kept here is only the CDR3 DNA, which spans 51 bases and is read in frame from base 1. TCRbeta CDR3 regions were amplified from genomic DNA using the immunoSEQ Assay, a bias-controlled multiplex PCR. From the authors' description of their analysis: The number of nucleated cells in each sample was estimated by amplification of reference gene primers within the assay. To quantify the absolute abundance of each unique TCRbeta CDR3 rearrangement, sequence reads were collapsed and filtered. For each sample, productive Simpson clonality was calculated by taking the square root of Simpson's diversity index across productive rearrangements. Imported from immuneACCESS, the table was reduced by TCRdb to in-frame sequences with V and J called. These copies leave out some clones; in studies compared against another copy, an unresolved V gene accounts for under half, and the cause of the remainder is not known. V, J and clone size were drawn from that table, and D and trimming were deduced from the DNA. The sample has roughly 290,000 clones on record, 75% to 90% of them singletons. The ten largest make up 3.5% to 5.5% of the sample.

Points on this clone: Its recognized antigen is unknown. No base quality information exists; no much larger clone differs at one position.

Participants in the prospective study were aged about 18 to 95 years, lived in under 30 United States geographic areas, and enrolled through a virtual design. To assign participants to cohorts, the prospective study relied on clinical history that participants themselves reported in a screening survey and a study questionnaire. For ImmuneRACE Cohort 3, a participant was defined as recovered based on two consecutive negative NP/OP PCR tests, clearance by a healthcare professional, or resolution of symptoms. In the prospective study, whole blood, serum and a nasopharyngeal or oropharyngeal swab were collected from each participant by mobile phlebotomists. Prospective study participants could optionally give additional blood draws and questionnaires over an approximately 2-month period. Before DNA extraction, prospective study blood samples were shipped either frozen or at room temperature.

The origin of this receptor is a woman between 25 and 40 years old who had recovered from COVID-19. The source material was PBMCs or T cells enriched from blood (not recorded which). Recombination joined TRBV7-2 with TRBJ2-1, and 12 bases in between align with TRBD2. The CDR3 protein is CASSLALLAGGYNEQFF. The bases read TGTGCCAGCAGCTTAGCCCTACTAGCGGGGGGTTACAATGAGCAGTTCTTC.